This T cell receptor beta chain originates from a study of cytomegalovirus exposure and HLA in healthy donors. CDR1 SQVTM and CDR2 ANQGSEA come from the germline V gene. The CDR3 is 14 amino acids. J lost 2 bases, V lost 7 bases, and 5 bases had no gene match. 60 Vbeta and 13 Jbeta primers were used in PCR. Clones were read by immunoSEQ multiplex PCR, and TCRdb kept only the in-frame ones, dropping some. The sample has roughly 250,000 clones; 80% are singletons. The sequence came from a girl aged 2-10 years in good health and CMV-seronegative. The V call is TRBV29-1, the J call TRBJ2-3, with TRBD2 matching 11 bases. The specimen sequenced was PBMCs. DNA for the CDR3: TGCAGCGCATCTAGCGGGGGGTACACAGATACGCAGTATTTT. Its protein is CSASSGGYTDTQYF.